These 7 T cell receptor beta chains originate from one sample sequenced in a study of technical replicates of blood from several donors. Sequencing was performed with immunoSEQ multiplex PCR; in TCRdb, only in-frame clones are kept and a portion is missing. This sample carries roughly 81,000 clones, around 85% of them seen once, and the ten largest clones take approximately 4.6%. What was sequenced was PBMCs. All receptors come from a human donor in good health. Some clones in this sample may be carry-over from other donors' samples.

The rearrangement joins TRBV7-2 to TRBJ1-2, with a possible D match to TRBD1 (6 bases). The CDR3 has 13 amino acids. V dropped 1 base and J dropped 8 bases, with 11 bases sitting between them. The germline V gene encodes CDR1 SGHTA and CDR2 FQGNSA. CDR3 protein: CASSLGQEGGYTF. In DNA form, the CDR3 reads TGTGCCAGCAGCTTAGGACAGGAAGGGGGCTACACCTTC.

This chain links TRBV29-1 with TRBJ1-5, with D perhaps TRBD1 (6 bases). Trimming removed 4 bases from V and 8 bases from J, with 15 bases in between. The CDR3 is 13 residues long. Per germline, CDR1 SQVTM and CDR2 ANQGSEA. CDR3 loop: CSVGSGVGKPQHF. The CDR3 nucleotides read TGCAGCGTTGGCTCAGGGGTGGGGAAGCCCCAGCATTTT.

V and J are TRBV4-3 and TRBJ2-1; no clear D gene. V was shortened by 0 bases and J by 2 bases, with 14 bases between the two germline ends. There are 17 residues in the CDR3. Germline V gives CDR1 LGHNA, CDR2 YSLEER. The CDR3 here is CASSQDRSRIPYNEQFF. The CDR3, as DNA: TGCGCCAGCAGCCAAGATCGCTCTAGAATTCCCTACAATGAGCAGTTCTTC.

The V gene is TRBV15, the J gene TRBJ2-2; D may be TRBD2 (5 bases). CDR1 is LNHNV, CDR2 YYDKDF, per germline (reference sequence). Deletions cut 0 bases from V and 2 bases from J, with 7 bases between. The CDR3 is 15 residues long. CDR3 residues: CATSRDLANTGELFF. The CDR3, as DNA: TGTGCCACCAGCAGAGATCTAGCAAACACCGGGGAGCTGTTTTTT.

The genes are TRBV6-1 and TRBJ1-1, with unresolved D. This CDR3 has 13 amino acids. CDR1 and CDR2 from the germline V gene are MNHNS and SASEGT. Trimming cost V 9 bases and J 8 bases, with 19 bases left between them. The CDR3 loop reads CASWAEGRQEAFF. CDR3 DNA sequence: TGTGCCAGTTGGGCTGAGGGCAGGCAAGAAGCTTTCTTT.

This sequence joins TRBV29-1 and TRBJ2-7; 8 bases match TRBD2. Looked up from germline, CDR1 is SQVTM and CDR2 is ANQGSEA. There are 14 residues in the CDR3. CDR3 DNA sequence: TGCAGTGCCACCACGGGGGGGGACTCCTACGAGCAGTACTTC. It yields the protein CSATTGGDSYEQYF.

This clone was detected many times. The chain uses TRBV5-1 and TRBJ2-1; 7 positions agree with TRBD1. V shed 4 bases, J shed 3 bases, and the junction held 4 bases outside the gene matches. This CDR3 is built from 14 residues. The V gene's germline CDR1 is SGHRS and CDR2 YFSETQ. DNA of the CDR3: TGCGCCAGCAGCAGGGCAGGGGGCTACAATGAGCAGTTCTTC. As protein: CASSRAGGYNEQFF.